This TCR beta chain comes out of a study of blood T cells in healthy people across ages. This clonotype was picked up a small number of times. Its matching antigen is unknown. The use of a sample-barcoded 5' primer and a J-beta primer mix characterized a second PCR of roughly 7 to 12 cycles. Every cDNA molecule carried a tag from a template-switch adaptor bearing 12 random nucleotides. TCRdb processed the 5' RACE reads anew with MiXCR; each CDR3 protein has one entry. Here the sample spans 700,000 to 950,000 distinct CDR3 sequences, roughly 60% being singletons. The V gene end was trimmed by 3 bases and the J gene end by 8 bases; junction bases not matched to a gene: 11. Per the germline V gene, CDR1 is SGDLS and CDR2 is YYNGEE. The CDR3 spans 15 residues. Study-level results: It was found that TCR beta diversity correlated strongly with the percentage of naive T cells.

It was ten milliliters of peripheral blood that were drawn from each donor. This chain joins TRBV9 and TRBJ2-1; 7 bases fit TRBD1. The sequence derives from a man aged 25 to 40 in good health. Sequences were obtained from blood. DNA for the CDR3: TGTGCCAGCAGCGCAAACAGGGGTAGTGTCCATGAGCAGTTCTTC. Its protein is CASSANRGSVHEQFF.